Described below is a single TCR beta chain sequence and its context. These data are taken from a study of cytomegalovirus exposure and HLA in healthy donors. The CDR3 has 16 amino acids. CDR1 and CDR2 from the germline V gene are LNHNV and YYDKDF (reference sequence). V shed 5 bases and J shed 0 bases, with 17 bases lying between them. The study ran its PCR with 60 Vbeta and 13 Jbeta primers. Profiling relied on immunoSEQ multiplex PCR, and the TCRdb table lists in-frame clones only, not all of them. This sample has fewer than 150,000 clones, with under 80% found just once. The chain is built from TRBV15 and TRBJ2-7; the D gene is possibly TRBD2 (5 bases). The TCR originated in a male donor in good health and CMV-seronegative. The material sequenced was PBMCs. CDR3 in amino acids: CATSPTPAGLSYEQYF. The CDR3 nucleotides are TGTGCCACCAGCCCAACCCCGGCGGGCCTCTCCTACGAGCAGTACTTC.